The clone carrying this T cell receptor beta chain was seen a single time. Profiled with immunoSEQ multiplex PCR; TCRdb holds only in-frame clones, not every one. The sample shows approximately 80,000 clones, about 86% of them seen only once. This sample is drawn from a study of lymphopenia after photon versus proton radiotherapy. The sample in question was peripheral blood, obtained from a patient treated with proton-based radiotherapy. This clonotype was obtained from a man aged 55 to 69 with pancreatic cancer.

The CDR3 nucleotides are TGTGCCAGCAGTCCGGGTTATGGAGATACGCAGTATTTT. Amino acids: CASSPGYGDTQYF. The rearrangement joins TRBV27 to TRBJ2-3; D is uncertain. Germline loops: CDR1 MNHEY, CDR2 SMNVEV (reference sequence). The CDR3 contains 13 residues. Trimming stripped 5 bases from V and 5 bases from J, with 11 bases between.